This record looks at one T cell receptor beta chain sequence and its context. This specimen belongs to a study of cytomegalovirus exposure and HLA in healthy donors. Study information: Drawn from HLA-typed donors, 80 million to 100 million unique TCRs were held in an early data release.

This CDR3 is built from 11 residues. CDR1 MNHEY and CDR2 SVGAGI come from the germline V gene. Trimming stripped 6 bases from V and 3 bases from J, with 5 bases between. The PCR used 60 Vbeta and 13 Jbeta primers. TCRdb's copy holds only in-frame clones and misses some; the assay was immunoSEQ multiplex PCR. The table shows roughly 160,000 clones, with 80% to 90% occurring only once. This TCR came from a man between 18 and 29 years old in good health and CMV-seropositive. The gene calls are TRBV6-5 and TRBJ2-5; D gene unclear. The sample consisted of PBMCs. The DNA of the CDR3 is TGTGCCAGCAGGTCAAAAGAGACCCAGTACTTC. It translates to CASRSKETQYF.